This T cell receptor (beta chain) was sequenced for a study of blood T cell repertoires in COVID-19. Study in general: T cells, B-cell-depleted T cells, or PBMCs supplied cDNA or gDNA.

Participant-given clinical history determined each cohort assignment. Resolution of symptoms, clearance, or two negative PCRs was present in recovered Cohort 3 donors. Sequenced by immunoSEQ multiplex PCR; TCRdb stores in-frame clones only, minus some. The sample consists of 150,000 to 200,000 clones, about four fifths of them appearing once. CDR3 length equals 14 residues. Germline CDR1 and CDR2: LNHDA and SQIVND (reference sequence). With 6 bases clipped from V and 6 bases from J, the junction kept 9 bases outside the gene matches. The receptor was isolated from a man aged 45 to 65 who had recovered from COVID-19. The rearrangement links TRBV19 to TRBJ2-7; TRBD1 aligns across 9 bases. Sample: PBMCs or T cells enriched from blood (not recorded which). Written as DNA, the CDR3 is TGTGCCAGTAGGAGGCCGGGACAGGGAGGCGAGCAGTACTTC. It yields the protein CASRRPGQGGEQYF.